Below are 26 T cell receptor beta chains sequenced from a single sample in a study of CD8 T cells in Susac syndrome. Reverse transcription used about 0.5 to 1 ug RNA and random hexamers. TCRdb independently ran MiXCR on the immunoSEQ multiplex PCR reads; one entry per CDR3 protein. The sample includes more than 110,000 distinct CDR3 sequences, around 94% seen only once; the top ten take roughly 0.29%. Sequencing was carried out using CD8+ T cells from PBMCs. These receptors were collected from a human donor in good health.

The chain is built from TRBV9 and TRBJ2-2; D is ambiguous. The V and J ends lost 0 bases and 10 bases respectively, with 19 bases between them. Germline loops: CDR1 SGDLS, CDR2 YYNGEE. CDR3 length: 16 residues. CDR3 loop: CASSVGVSGVFAELFF. The CDR3 DNA sequence: TGTGCCAGCAGCGTAGGGGTTAGTGGGGTCTTCGCGGAGCTGTTTTTT.

This clonotype came up once. The CDR3 reads CASSLSVNNEQFF. In nucleotides, the CDR3 is TGTGCCAGCAGTTTGTCGGTAAACAATGAGCAGTTCTTC. The chain is built from TRBV6-2 or TRBV6-3 and TRBJ2-1; D uncertain. The germline V gene has CDR1 MNHEY and CDR2 SVGEGT. The CDR3 totals 13 residues. The V end lost 4 bases, the J end lost 5 bases, and 9 bases lay between the germline ends.

The V gene is TRBV9, the J gene TRBJ2-5, with a tentative D call TRBD1 (5 bases). This CDR3 is 13 amino acids long. Looked up from germline, CDR1 is SGDLS and CDR2 is YYNGEE. V was trimmed by 5 bases and J by 3 bases, leaving 11 bases between them. The CDR3 is CASRDTREETQYF. The CDR3 DNA reads as TGTGCCAGCAGAGATACCAGGGAAGAGACCCAGTACTTC.

The V and J genes are TRBV14 and TRBJ2-7, with D possibly being TRBD1 (5 bases). This CDR3 comprises 15 residues. The germline gives CDR1 SGHDN, CDR2 FVKESK. The germline V and J ends were trimmed by 2 bases and 3 bases, with 14 bases remaining between them. The CDR3 coding sequence is TGTGCCAGCAGCCAAACGACAGAAACACTCTACGAGCAGTACTTC. Amino acids: CASSQTTETLYEQYF.

The chain joins TRBV27 to TRBJ2-1; 8 bases are shared with TRBD1. The CDR3 spans 14 residues. The trim removed 7 bases at V and 8 bases at J, leaving 10 bases unmatched. The germline gives CDR1 MNHEY, CDR2 SMNVEV (reference sequence). The CDR3 spells CASNYLGQGDEQFF. The CDR3 coding sequence is TGTGCCAGCAACTACCTCGGACAGGGAGATGAGCAGTTCTTC.

The chain joins TRBV6-2 or TRBV6-3 to TRBJ2-5; 11 bases line up with TRBD2. This CDR3 is 13 amino acids long. Germline CDR1 MNHEY, CDR2 SVGEGT. V shed 10 bases, J shed 2 bases, and the junction held 3 bases outside the gene matches. CDR3: CATASGGQETQYF. The CDR3 DNA sequence: TGTGCCACTGCTAGCGGGGGGCAAGAGACCCAGTACTTC.

J is TRBJ1-2 and V is TRBV29-1; 10 nucleotides align to TRBD1. The CDR3 runs 13 residues. J lost 5 bases, V lost 6 bases, and 6 bases had no gene match. CDR1 is SQVTM and CDR2 is ANQGSEA in the germline V gene. The CDR3 region is CSVNDRGHYGYTF. In DNA form, the CDR3 reads TGCAGCGTGAACGACAGGGGGCATTATGGCTACACCTTC.

The rearrangement links TRBV27 to TRBJ1-1, with D hard to call. Trimming shortened V by 11 bases and J by 0 bases, and 19 bases separated the two germline ends. The germline V gene encodes CDR1 MNHEY and CDR2 SMNVEV (reference sequence). The CDR3 totals 15 residues. The CDR3 coding sequence is TGTGCCTGCGGGCCTCGGCGGGCTATGAACACTGAAGCTTTCTTT. Translation gives CACGPRRAMNTEAFF.

The chain combines TRBV7-9 with TRBJ2-1; no firm D call. Per the germline V gene, CDR1 is SEHNR and CDR2 is FQNEAQ (reference sequence). CDR3 length: 12 amino acids. V shed 5 bases and J shed 7 bases, with 9 bases lying between them. Here the CDR3 reads CASSPFANEQFF. For the CDR3, the DNA is TGTGCCAGCAGCCCGTTTGCGAATGAGCAGTTCTTC.

The rearrangement links TRBV14 to TRBJ2-1, with TRBD2 matching over 9 bases. CDR3 length equals 18 residues. Germline V CDR1 and CDR2: SGHDN, FVKESK. V lost 1 base to trimming and J lost 1 base; unmatched junction nucleotides: 8. CDR3 loop: CASSQVVSLAGSYNEQFF. In DNA, the CDR3 is TGTGCCAGCAGCCAAGTAGTATCCCTAGCGGGGTCCTACAATGAGCAGTTCTTC.

The chain uses TRBV29-1 and TRBJ2-7, with D possibly matching TRBD2 (6 bases). The ends were cut back, 6 bases at V and 3 bases at J, with 24 bases in the middle. The CDR3 runs 16 residues. Germline V gene lookup returns CDR1 SQVTM and CDR2 ANQGSEA. The CDR3 region has the DNA TGCAGCGTGTCCGCCCTATCCGGGACTGAGAACTACGAGCAGTACTTC. It codes for CSVSALSGTENYEQYF.

V and J are TRBV12-3 or TRBV12-4 and TRBJ1-2; TRBD1 matches 10 bases. V was pared by 10 bases and J by 5 bases, with 4 bases of the junction left unmatched. The CDR3 has 12 amino acids. The CDR3 loop is CATWTGGYGYTF. In DNA, the CDR3 is TGTGCCACCTGGACAGGGGGTTATGGCTACACCTTC.

The chain carries TRBV12-3 or TRBV12-4 and TRBJ2-2, with 10 bases lining up with TRBD2. V shed 5 bases, J shed 6 bases, and the junction held 3 bases outside the gene matches. The CDR3 runs 14 residues. CDR3: CASSMLAGAGELFF. CDR3 sequence (DNA): TGTGCCAGCAGTATGCTAGCGGGAGCCGGGGAGCTGTTTTTT.

The chain joins TRBV27 to TRBJ2-7, with unresolved D. The CDR3 loop spans 13 amino acids. V lost 6 bases and J 4 bases, leaving 13 bases between the germline ends. CDR1 and CDR2 from the germline V gene are MNHEY and SMNVEV (reference sequence). CDR3 residues: CASSLIPQYEQYF. Written as DNA, the CDR3 is TGTGCCAGCAGCCTAATCCCTCAATACGAGCAGTACTTC.

The table lists this clonotype with a count of one. The chain couples TRBV28 to TRBJ1-1; D gene ambiguous. In germline, CDR1 is MDHEN, CDR2 SYDVKM. With 3 bases removed from V and 8 bases from J, the gap between germline ends came to 7 bases. The CDR3 covers 11 residues. Here the CDR3 DNA reads TGTGCCAGCAGTTTGGCCCAAGAAGCTTTCTTT. This codes for CASSLAQEAFF.

The chain has TRBV19 and TRBJ2-1, with no clear D. V was clipped by 5 bases and J by 8 bases, with 13 bases between them. This CDR3 contains 13 residues. Per the germline V gene, CDR1 is LNHDA and CDR2 is SQIVND (reference sequence). CDR3 in DNA: TGTGCCAGTAGTTATAGTCTCCCTCATGAGCAGTTCTTC. It translates to CASSYSLPHEQFF.

J is TRBJ2-1 and V is TRBV7-9, with D possibly matching TRBD1 (7 bases). Germline assignment: CDR1 SEHNR and CDR2 FQNEAQ (reference sequence). This CDR3 comprises 15 residues. Trimming shortened V by 10 bases and J by 8 bases, and 24 bases separated the two germline ends. The CDR3 DNA sequence: TGTGCCACCAGGGGGGACGGAGGCTTTATGCATGAGCAGTTCTTC. It codes for CATRGDGGFMHEQFF.

The rearrangement joins TRBV28 to TRBJ2-7; TRBD1 is a possible D gene (7 bases). The CDR3 sequence is 14 residues long. Germline CDR1 and CDR2: MDHEN and SYDVKM. V shed 1 base and J shed 5 bases, with 12 bases lying between them. The CDR3 spells CASSLSGGGDEQYF. The CDR3 DNA sequence: TGTGCCAGCAGTTTATCAGGGGGAGGCGACGAGCAGTACTTC.

CDR3 coding DNA: TGTGCCAGCAGGCCTACCAAATCAGCGTTAAATGAGCAGTTCTTC. Its protein is CASRPTKSALNEQFF. The chain couples TRBV27 to TRBJ2-1; D gene uncertain. V was clipped by 6 bases and J by 7 bases, with 19 bases between them. The CDR3 has 15 amino acids. CDR1 and CDR2 (germline): MNHEY, SMNVEV (reference sequence).

The chain joins TRBV13 to TRBJ2-5; D is uncertain. This CDR3 comprises 16 residues. Trimming cost V 0 bases and J 4 bases, with 15 bases left between them. CDR1 PRHDT and CDR2 FYEKMQ come from the germline V gene (reference sequence). Written as DNA, the CDR3 is TGTGCCAGCAGCTTAGGCCTTTCCGTAGGCAGAGAGACCCAGTACTTC. Its protein is CASSLGLSVGRETQYF.

The chain uses TRBV18 and TRBJ1-5; no clear D gene. In germline, CDR1 is KGHSH, CDR2 LQKENI. V shed 6 bases and J shed 3 bases, with 12 bases lying between them. The length of the CDR3 is 14 residues. The CDR3 reads CASSEDGNNQPQHF. CDR3 bases: TGTGCCAGCTCGGAGGACGGAAACAATCAGCCCCAGCATTTT.

The chain joins TRBV6-1 to TRBJ1-1; no definite D call. The CDR3 is 16 amino acids. V shed 3 bases and J shed 1 base, with 15 bases lying between them. The germline V gene encodes CDR1 MNHNS and CDR2 SASEGT. The CDR3 protein is CASSDPGRWGNTEAFF. CDR3 DNA: TGTGCCAGCAGTGATCCCGGGAGGTGGGGGAACACTGAAGCTTTCTTT.

The chain is built from TRBV20-1 and TRBJ1-5; the D gene is possibly TRBD1 (6 bases). The ends were cut back, 6 bases at V and 5 bases at J, with 23 bases in the middle. Germline CDR1 and CDR2: DFQATT and SNEGSKA (reference sequence). The CDR3 sequence is 16 residues long. CDR3 sequence reads: CSATMYHGTNYQPQHF. Written as DNA, the CDR3 is TGCAGTGCCACCATGTACCATGGGACAAATTATCAGCCCCAGCATTTT.

V gene TRBV2 combines with J gene TRBJ2-1; 8 bases align to TRBD2. This CDR3 comprises 14 residues. The V and J ends lost 7 bases and 6 bases, in that order; junction bases with no gene match: 8. CDR1 is SNHLY, CDR2 FYNNEI, per germline. The CDR3 nucleotides read TGTGCCAGCAAGGGACTAGTTTGGGCCAATGAGCAGTTCTTC. This translates into CASKGLVWANEQFF.

The DNA of the CDR3 is TGTGCCAGCAGCCAGTACAGGGGAAGGGACACCGGGGAGCTGTTTTTT. Protein sequence: CASSQYRGRDTGELFF. The chain has TRBV7-2 and TRBJ2-2; 7 nucleotides align to TRBD1. Germline V gene data show CDR1 as SGHTA and CDR2 as FQGNSA. V lost 5 bases to trimming and J lost 3 bases; unmatched junction nucleotides: 9. This CDR3 is 16 amino acids long.

This clonotype has just one count. The chain is built from TRBV28 and TRBJ2-3; 8 bases fit TRBD2. There are 16 residues in the CDR3. The ends lost 4 bases at V and 8 bases at J; junction bases unmatched: 14. Germline values: CDR1 MDHEN, CDR2 SYDVKM. CDR3 coding DNA: TGTGCCAGCAGTTCTCCCTTTATTGCGGGAGGTGGTACGCAGTATTTT. This sequence encodes CASSSPFIAGGGTQYF.